This T cell receptor (beta chain) came from a study of CD8 T cells in Susac syndrome. TCR beta sequences were obtained from blood CD8+ and CD4+ T cells. Reverse transcription of about 0.45 to 1 ug RNA was carried out with random hexamers. TCRdb itself ran the immunoSEQ multiplex PCR reads through MiXCR, one entry per CDR3 protein. This sample has hundreds of thousands of distinct CDR3 sequences, with just over 90% found just once. This CDR3 is built from 15 residues. V shed 3 bases, J shed 6 bases, and the junction held 9 bases outside the gene matches. Germline CDR1 MNHEY, CDR2 SMNVEV (reference sequence).

The receptor was derived from a human donor with multiple sclerosis. J is TRBJ2-7 and V is TRBV27, with 9 bases aligning to TRBD2. Sequencing was done on a sample of CD4+ T cells from PBMCs. CDR3 nucleotides: TGTGCCAGCAGTTTTAGCGGGAGAAGTGGTGCCGAGCAGTACGTC. Protein product: CASSFSGRSGAEQYV.